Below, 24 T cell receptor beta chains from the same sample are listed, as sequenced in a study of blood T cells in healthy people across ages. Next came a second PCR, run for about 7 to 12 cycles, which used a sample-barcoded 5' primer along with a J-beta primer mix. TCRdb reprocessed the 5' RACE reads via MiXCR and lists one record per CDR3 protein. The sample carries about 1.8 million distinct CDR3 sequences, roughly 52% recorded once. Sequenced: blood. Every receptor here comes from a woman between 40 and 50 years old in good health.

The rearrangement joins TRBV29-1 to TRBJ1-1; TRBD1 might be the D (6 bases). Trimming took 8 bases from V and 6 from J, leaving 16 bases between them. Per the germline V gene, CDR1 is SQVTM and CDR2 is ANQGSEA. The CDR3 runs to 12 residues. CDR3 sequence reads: CSTTDSVSEAFF. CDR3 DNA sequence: TGCAGCACAACGGACAGCGTCTCTGAAGCTTTCTTT.

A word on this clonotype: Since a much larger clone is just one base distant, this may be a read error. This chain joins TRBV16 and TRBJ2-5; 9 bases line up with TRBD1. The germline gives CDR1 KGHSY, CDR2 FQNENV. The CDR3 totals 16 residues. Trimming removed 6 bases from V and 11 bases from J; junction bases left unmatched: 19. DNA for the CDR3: TGTGCCAGCAGTCATCCCTTGACAGGGGGTACCTACGGGCAGTACTTC. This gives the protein CASSHPLTGGTYGQYF.

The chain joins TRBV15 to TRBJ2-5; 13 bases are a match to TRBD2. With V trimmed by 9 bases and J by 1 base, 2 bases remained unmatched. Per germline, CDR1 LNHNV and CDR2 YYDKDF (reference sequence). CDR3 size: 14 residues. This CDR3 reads CATRLAGGQETQYF. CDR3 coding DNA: TGTGCCACAAGACTAGCGGGGGGCCAAGAGACCCAGTACTTC.

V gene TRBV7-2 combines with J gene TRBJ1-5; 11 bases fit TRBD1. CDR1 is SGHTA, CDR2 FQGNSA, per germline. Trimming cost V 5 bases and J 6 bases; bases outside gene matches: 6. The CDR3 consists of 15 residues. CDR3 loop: CASSISGTGGQPQHF. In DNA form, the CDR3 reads TGTGCCAGCAGCATCAGCGGGACAGGGGGTCAGCCCCAGCATTTT.

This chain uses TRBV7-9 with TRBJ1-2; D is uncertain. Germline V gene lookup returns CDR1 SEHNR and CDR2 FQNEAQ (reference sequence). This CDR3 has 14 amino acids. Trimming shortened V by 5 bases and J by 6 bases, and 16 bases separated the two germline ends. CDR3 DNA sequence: TGTGCCAGCAGCATAAACGAGGAAATCCATGGCTACACCTTC. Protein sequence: CASSINEEIHGYTF.

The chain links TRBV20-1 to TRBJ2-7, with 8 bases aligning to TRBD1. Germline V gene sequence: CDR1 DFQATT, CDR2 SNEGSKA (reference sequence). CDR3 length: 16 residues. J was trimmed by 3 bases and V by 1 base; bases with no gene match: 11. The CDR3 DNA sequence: TGCAGTGCTAGAGTAATAGGACAGGGTGGTCTCTACGAGCAGTACTTC. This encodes CSARVIGQGGLYEQYF.

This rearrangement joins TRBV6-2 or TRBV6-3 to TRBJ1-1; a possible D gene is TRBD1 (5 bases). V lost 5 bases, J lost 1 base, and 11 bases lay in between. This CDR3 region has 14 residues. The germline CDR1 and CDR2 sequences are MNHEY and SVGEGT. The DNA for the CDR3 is TGTGCCAGCAGTACTCACAGGAGGAACACTGAAGCTTTCTTT. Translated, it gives CASSTHRRNTEAFF.

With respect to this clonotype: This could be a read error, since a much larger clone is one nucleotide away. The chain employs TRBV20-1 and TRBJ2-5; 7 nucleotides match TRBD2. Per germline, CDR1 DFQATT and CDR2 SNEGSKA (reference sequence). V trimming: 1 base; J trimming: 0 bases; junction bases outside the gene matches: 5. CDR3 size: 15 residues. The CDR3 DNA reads TGCAGTGCTAGAGTCGCGGGGGTCTACCAAGAGACCCAGTACTTC. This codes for CSARVAGVYQETQYF.

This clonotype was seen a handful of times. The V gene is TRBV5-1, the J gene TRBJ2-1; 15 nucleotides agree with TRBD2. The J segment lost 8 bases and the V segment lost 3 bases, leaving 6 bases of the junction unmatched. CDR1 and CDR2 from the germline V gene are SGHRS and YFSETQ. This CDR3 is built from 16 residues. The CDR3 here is CASSSRTSGGADEQFF. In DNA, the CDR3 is TGCGCCAGCAGCTCCCGGACTAGCGGGGGGGCAGATGAGCAGTTCTTC.

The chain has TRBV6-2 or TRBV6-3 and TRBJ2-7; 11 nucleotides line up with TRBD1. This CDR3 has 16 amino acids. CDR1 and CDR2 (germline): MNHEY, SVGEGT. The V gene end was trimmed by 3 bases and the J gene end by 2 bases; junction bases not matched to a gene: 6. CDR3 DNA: TGTGCCAGCAGTTATTCGGCGGGACAGGGGGCCTACGAGCAGTACTTC. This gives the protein CASSYSAGQGAYEQYF.

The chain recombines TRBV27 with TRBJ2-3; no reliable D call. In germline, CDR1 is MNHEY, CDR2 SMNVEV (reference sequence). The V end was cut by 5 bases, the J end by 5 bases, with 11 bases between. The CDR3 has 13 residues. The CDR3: CASSHLGEDTQYF. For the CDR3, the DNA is TGTGCCAGCAGTCACCTTGGAGAAGATACGCAGTATTTT.

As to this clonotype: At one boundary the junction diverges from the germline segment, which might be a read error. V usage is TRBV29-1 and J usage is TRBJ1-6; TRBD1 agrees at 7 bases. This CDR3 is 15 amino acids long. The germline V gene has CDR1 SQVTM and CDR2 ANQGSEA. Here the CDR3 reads CSVEDDRVVQSPLHF. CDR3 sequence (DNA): TGCAGCGTTGAAGATGACAGGGTGGTACAGTCACCTCTCCACTTT.

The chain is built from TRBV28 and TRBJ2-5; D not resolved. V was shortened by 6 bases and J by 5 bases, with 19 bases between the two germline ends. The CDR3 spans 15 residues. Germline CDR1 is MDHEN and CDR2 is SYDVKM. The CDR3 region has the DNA TGTGCCAGCAGGTCCTTGGGCGGTCATGAGGAGACCCAGTACTTC. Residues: CASRSLGGHEETQYF.

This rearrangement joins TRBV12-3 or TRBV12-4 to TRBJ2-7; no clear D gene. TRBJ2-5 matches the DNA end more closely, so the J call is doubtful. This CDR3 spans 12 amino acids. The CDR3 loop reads CASTEDSETQYF. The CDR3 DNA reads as TGTGCCAGCACTGAGGATAGCGAGACCCAGTACTTC.

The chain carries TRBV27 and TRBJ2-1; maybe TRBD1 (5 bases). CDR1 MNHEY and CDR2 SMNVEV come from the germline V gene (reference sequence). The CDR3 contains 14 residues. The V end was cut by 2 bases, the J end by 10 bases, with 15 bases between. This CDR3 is CASSLQGSSYEQFF. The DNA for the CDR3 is TGTGCCAGCAGTTTACAGGGTAGCTCCTACGAGCAGTTCTTC.

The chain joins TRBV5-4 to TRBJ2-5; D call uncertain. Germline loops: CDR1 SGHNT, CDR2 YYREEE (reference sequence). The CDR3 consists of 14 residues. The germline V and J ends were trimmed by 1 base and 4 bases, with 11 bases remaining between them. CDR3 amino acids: CASSLRSPGETQYF. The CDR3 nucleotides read TGTGCCAGCAGCTTGAGATCACCCGGAGAGACCCAGTACTTC.

In DNA, the CDR3 is TGTGCCAGCAGTGAAGCCTGGGGGCTCCAAGAGACCCAGTACTTC. Amino acid sequence: CASSEAWGLQETQYF. The chain links TRBV6-1 to TRBJ2-5, with D possibly TRBD1 on 6 matching bases. The CDR3 is 15 amino acids. Germline CDR1 MNHNS, CDR2 SASEGT. The V and J ends lost 0 bases and 1 base respectively, with 9 bases between them.

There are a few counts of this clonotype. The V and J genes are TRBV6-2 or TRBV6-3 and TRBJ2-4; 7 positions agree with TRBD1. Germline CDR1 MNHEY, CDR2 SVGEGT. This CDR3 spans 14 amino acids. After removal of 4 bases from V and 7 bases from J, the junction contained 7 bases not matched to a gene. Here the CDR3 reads CASSLDRAANIQYF. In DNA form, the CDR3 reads TGTGCCAGCAGTTTAGACAGGGCCGCTAACATTCAGTACTTC.

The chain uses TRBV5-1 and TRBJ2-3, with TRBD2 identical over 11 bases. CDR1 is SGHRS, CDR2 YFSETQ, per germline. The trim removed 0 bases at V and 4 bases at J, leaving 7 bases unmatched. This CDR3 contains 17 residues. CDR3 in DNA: TGCGCCAGCAGCTTGGTGGTACTAGCGGGGGATTCAGATACGCAGTATTTT. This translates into CASSLVVLAGDSDTQYF.

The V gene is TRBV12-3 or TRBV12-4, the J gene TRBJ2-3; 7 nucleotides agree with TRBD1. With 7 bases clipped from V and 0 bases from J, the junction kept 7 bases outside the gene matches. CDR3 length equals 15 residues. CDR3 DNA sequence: TGTGCCAGCAACGTACAGGGGACGAGCACAGATACGCAGTATTTT. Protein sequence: CASNVQGTSTDTQYF.

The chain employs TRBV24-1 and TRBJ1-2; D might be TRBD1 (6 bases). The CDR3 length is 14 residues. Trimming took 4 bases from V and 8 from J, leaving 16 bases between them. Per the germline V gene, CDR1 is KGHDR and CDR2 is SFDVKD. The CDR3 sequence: CATSESDRRSGYTF. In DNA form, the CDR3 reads TGTGCCACCAGTGAATCCGACAGGAGGAGCGGCTACACCTTC.

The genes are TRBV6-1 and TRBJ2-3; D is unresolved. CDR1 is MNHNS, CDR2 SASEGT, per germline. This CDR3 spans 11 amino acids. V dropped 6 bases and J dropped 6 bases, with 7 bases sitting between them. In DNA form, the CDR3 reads TGTGCCAGCAGAGGTCCCGATACGCAGTATTTT. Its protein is CASRGPDTQYF.

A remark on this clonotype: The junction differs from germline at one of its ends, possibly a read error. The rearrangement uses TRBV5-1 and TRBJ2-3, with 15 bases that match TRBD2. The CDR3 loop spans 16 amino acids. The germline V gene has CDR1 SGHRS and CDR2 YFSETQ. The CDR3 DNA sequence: TGCGCCAGCAGCTCCGGACTAGCGGGGGGGAGAGATGCGCAGTATTTT. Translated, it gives CASSSGLAGGRDAQYF.

DNA of the CDR3: TGTGCCAGCACCCTAGCGGGGAAGGTCGATGAGCAGTTCTTC. Translation: CASTLAGKVDEQFF. This chain links TRBV6-5 with TRBJ2-1; 9 nucleotides agree with TRBD2. Unmatched junction bases numbered 9, after V lost 7 bases and J lost 8 bases. The CDR3 has 14 amino acids. Germline CDR1 MNHEY, CDR2 SVGAGI.